This T cell receptor beta chain was sequenced for a study of blood T cell repertoires in COVID-19. Across the study: Both acute and convalescent COVID-19 samples were obtained from the United States, Italy and Spain. PBMCs, B-cell-depleted T cells, or T cells were the source of the cDNA or gDNA that made up the material.

Trimming removed 1 base at V and 1 base at J, with 6 bases between. Germline values: CDR1 SGHDT, CDR2 YYEEEE. There are 13 residues in the CDR3. Per the study methods: Estimates of nucleated cell counts were drawn from the amplification of reference gene primers. Clones were read by immunoSEQ multiplex PCR, and TCRdb kept only the in-frame ones, dropping some. That table furnishes V, J and clone size, whereas the DNA furnished D and trimming. The sample contains about 67,000 clones, about nine tenths of which appear only once. This TCR was recovered from a man between 50 and 59 years old with active COVID-19. The sequencing input was peripheral blood. J is TRBJ2-7 and V is TRBV5-6; D gene uncertain. The CDR3 DNA reads as TGTGCCAGCAGCTTGTTAGATTCCTACGAGCAGTACTTC. Encoded protein: CASSLLDSYEQYF.